These 29 T cell receptor beta chains were sequenced from one sample in a study of CD8 T cells in Susac syndrome. A quantity of 0.5 to 1 ug RNA underwent reverse transcription using random hexamers. TCRdb called the immunoSEQ multiplex PCR reads again in MiXCR, with one record for every CDR3 protein. Of 85,000 to 95,000 distinct CDR3 sequences in the sample, around 94% were seen once. The sample consisted of CD4+ T cells from PBMCs. These receptors were obtained from a human donor with Susac syndrome.

The chain employs TRBV6-4 and TRBJ2-7; perhaps D is TRBD1 or TRBD2 (5 bases each). The germline V gene has CDR1 MRHNA and CDR2 SNTAGT. Deletions cut 8 bases from V and 12 bases from J, with 23 bases between. The CDR3 is 13 amino acids. The CDR3 DNA sequence: TGTGCCAGCTCAGAGGGGAAGCTACGATTGGGGTACTTC. Translating gives CASSEGKLRLGYF.

V gene TRBV20-1 combines with J gene TRBJ1-1; D is uncertain. The CDR3 spans 13 residues. Looked up from germline, CDR1 is DFQATT and CDR2 is SNEGSKA (reference sequence). Trimming removed 0 bases at V and 3 bases at J, with 8 bases between. In DNA, the CDR3 is TGCAGTGCTAGAGATTGGGCGTACACTGAAGCTTTCTTT. Amino acid sequence: CSARDWAYTEAFF.

The chain combines TRBV13 with TRBJ2-5, with TRBD1 matching over 9 bases. V lost 3 bases, J lost 3 bases, and 2 bases stayed unmatched. The V gene's germline CDR1 is PRHDT and CDR2 FYEKMQ (reference sequence). This CDR3 has 14 amino acids. The CDR3 bases are TGTGCCAGCAGCTTTGGGACAGGGAAAGAGACCCAGTACTTC. Translated, it gives CASSFGTGKETQYF.

The V gene is TRBV19, the J gene TRBJ1-5; D gene unclear. Trimming took 5 bases from V and 0 from J, leaving 5 bases between them. This CDR3 is built from 13 residues. The germline V gene has CDR1 LNHDA and CDR2 SQIVND (reference sequence). This CDR3 is CASSRDSNQPQHF. The CDR3 DNA reads TGTGCCAGTAGTCGAGATAGCAATCAGCCCCAGCATTTT.

This chain uses TRBV6-5 with TRBJ1-1; 7 positions agree with TRBD1. In germline, CDR1 is MNHEY, CDR2 SVGAGI. J lost 0 bases, V lost 6 bases, and 1 base had no gene match. The length of the CDR3 is 13 residues. CDR3: CASRGTVNTEAFF. Here the CDR3 DNA reads TGTGCCAGCAGAGGGACAGTGAACACTGAAGCTTTCTTT.

This clonotype was found once. This chain links TRBV20-1 with TRBJ1-5; possible D gene TRBD1, 5 bases. The length of the CDR3 is 13 residues. Germline V gene sequence: CDR1 DFQATT, CDR2 SNEGSKA (reference sequence). Trimming removed 2 bases at V and 4 bases at J, with 9 bases between. CDR3 sequence reads: CSARRGLNQPQHF. In DNA form, the CDR3 reads TGCAGTGCTAGAAGGGGTTTGAATCAGCCCCAGCATTTT.

V is TRBV30 and J is TRBJ2-1; 7 bases map to TRBD1. Per germline, CDR1 GTSNPN and CDR2 SVGIG (reference sequence). V lost 7 bases and J lost 5; bases outside the gene matches: 17. The CDR3 spans 16 residues. The CDR3 coding sequence is TGTGCCTACCTAAACCTTCGAGGGACAGAAGACAATGAGCAGTTCTTC. This encodes CAYLNLRGTEDNEQFF.

The chain is built from TRBV29-1 and TRBJ2-7; no reliable D call. This CDR3 has 12 amino acids. Germline CDR1 SQVTM, CDR2 ANQGSEA. Trimming cost V 1 base and J 4 bases, with 8 bases left between them. As DNA, the CDR3 is TGCAGCGTTGAAGGGGAACAGTACGAGCAGTACTTC. This encodes CSVEGEQYEQYF.

The CDR3 reads CSASVVVATDTQYF. CDR3 nucleotide sequence: TGCAGTGCCAGTGTGGTAGTCGCCACAGATACGCAGTATTTT. J is TRBJ2-3 and V is TRBV20-1; D is unclear. In germline, CDR1 is DFQATT, CDR2 SNEGSKA (reference sequence). The CDR3 runs to 14 residues. V lost 6 bases and J 2 bases, leaving 15 bases between the germline ends.

This chain uses TRBV7-9 with TRBJ2-1; D may correspond to TRBD1 or TRBD2 (6 bases each). CDR3 length: 15 residues. V lost 5 bases, J lost 0 bases, and 11 bases lay in between. Germline V CDR1 and CDR2: SEHNR, FQNEAQ (reference sequence). The CDR3 here is CASSTGASSYNEQFF. The CDR3 DNA is TGTGCCAGCAGCACGGGGGCGAGCTCCTACAATGAGCAGTTCTTC.

The gene calls are TRBV6-5 and TRBJ2-3, with a tentative D call TRBD2 (6 bases). The CDR3 extends over 15 amino acids. Germline CDR1 MNHEY, CDR2 SVGAGI. The V end was cut by 6 bases, the J end by 0 bases, with 13 bases between. The CDR3 DNA follows: TGTGCCAGCAGCCGTGCTAGCGAGAGCACAGATACGCAGTATTTT. Amino acids: CASSRASESTDTQYF.

The chain carries TRBV7-2 and TRBJ2-7, with 7 bases aligning to TRBD1. Germline CDR1 and CDR2: SGHTA and FQGNSA. The CDR3 loop spans 14 amino acids. The V and J ends lost 4 bases and 4 bases, in that order; junction bases with no gene match: 7. This CDR3 reads CASSSRTGYYEQYF. The CDR3 coding sequence is TGTGCCAGCAGCTCGCGGACAGGATATTACGAGCAGTACTTC.

This chain uses TRBV27 with TRBJ1-4; weak D call: TRBD1 (5 bases). The germline V gene encodes CDR1 MNHEY and CDR2 SMNVEV (reference sequence). The CDR3 length is 13 residues. Trimming removed 3 bases at V and 7 bases at J, with 9 bases between. The CDR3 bases are TGTGCCAGCAGTTTTTCAGGGTTTGAAAAACTGTTTTTT. Protein product: CASSFSGFEKLFF.

This chain joins TRBV30 and TRBJ1-4; TRBD1 aligns across 8 bases. V was clipped by 5 bases and J by 4 bases; unmatched bases: 3. Germline V CDR1 and CDR2: GTSNPN, SVGIG (reference sequence). The CDR3 extends over 13 amino acids. CDR3 region: CAWDRGLNEKLFF. DNA for the CDR3: TGTGCCTGGGACAGGGGACTTAATGAAAAACTGTTTTTT.

This clonotype was seen only a few times. The chain combines TRBV6-1 with TRBJ1-2; TRBD1 matches at 7 bases. Germline values: CDR1 MNHNS, CDR2 SASEGT. The CDR3 runs to 13 residues. Losses at the gene ends were 6 bases for V and 9 bases for J; bases not matched to a gene: 10. The CDR3 DNA reads as TGTGCCAGCAGGCAACAGGGGACCCTCCGCTACACCTTC. Encoded protein: CASRQQGTLRYTF.

The chain has TRBV3-1 and TRBJ2-5; unclear D gene. This CDR3 is built from 14 residues. The V gene's germline CDR1 is LGHDT and CDR2 YNNKEL (reference sequence). V was cut by 0 bases and J by 2 bases, with 7 bases left in between. The CDR3 protein is CASSQDYRQETQYF. The CDR3 DNA follows: TGTGCCAGCAGCCAAGATTACAGACAAGAGACCCAGTACTTC.

The rearrangement links TRBV14 to TRBJ2-6; 10 bases line up with TRBD1. The germline gives CDR1 SGHDN, CDR2 FVKESK. Trimming at V came to 6 bases and at J to 2 bases, leaving 10 bases not matched to a gene. The CDR3 consists of 18 residues. In DNA, the CDR3 is TGTGCCAGCAGAGGCCCCGGGACAGGGGAGGCTGGGGCCAACGTCCTGACTTTC. Its translation: CASRGPGTGEAGANVLTF.

This CDR3 is CASMPGRTGANVLTF. The CDR3 nucleotides read TGTGCCAGCATGCCCGGGCGTACTGGGGCCAACGTCCTGACTTTC. The chain uses TRBV2 and TRBJ2-6; D ambiguous. Germline assignment: CDR1 SNHLY and CDR2 FYNNEI. Trimming left V 7 bases short and J 2 bases short, with 12 bases between. The CDR3 is 15 residues long.

V is TRBV20-1 and J is TRBJ2-3; D uncertain. Germline lookup yields CDR1 DFQATT and CDR2 SNEGSKA (reference sequence). Deletions cut 6 bases from V and 6 bases from J, with 10 bases between. The CDR3 is made up of 11 amino acids. CDR3 in DNA: TGCAGTGCCCGGCCCCGGGATACGCAGTATTTT. Its protein is CSARPRDTQYF.

V gene TRBV28 combines with J gene TRBJ2-7; perhaps TRBD2 as D (6 bases). With 6 bases removed from V and 2 bases from J, the gap between germline ends came to 11 bases. The CDR3 sequence is 13 residues long. The germline gives CDR1 MDHEN, CDR2 SYDVKM. In DNA, the CDR3 is TGTGCCAGCAGCCCCGGGGGAACCTACGAGCAGTACTTC. This sequence encodes CASSPGGTYEQYF.

Details on this clonotype: One end of the junction varies from germline; a read error may be responsible. The J gene is TRBJ1-1, the V gene TRBV5-1; D is uncertain. The CDR3 spans 13 residues. Germline V CDR1 and CDR2: SGHRS, YFSETQ. The chain's CDR3 is CASSLGWNTEVFF. Written as DNA, the CDR3 is TGCGCCAGCAGCTTGGGTTGGAACACTGAAGTTTTCTTT.

V gene TRBV4-1 combines with J gene TRBJ2-6; D remains unclear. There are 16 residues in the CDR3. CDR1 MGHRA and CDR2 YSYEKL come from the germline V gene. V was trimmed by 1 base and J by 4 bases, leaving 11 bases between them. The CDR3 here is CASSQGPRAGANVLTF. The CDR3 nucleotides read TGCGCCAGCAGCCAAGGCCCCAGAGCCGGGGCCAACGTCCTGACTTTC.

The chain combines TRBV3-1 with TRBJ1-5; D ambiguous. Trimming stripped 0 bases from V and 10 bases from J, with 7 bases between. Germline V gene lookup returns CDR1 LGHDT and CDR2 YNNKEL (reference sequence). CDR3 size: 12 residues. The CDR3 is CASSQDEGPQHF. The DNA of the CDR3 is TGTGCCAGCAGCCAAGATGAGGGTCCCCAGCATTTT.

The J gene is TRBJ2-5, the V gene TRBV23-1; 9 bases match TRBD2. TRBV23-1 is reported as an ORF; its role is uncertain. The trim removed 10 bases at V and 4 bases at J, leaving 13 bases unmatched. The CDR3 spans 15 residues. As DNA, the CDR3 is TGCGCCAACCACACCCCCGGGACTAGCAGAGAGACCCAGTACTTC. This codes for CANHTPGTSRETQYF.

This clonotype has only one observation. J is TRBJ2-3 and V is TRBV9; 12 bases fit TRBD2. Looked up from germline, CDR1 is SGDLS and CDR2 is YYNGEE. V lost 2 bases and J lost 0; bases outside the gene matches: 1. This CDR3 region has 16 residues. CDR3 protein: CASSVLAGGSTDTQYF. The CDR3 DNA reads TGTGCCAGCAGCGTCCTAGCGGGGGGGAGCACAGATACGCAGTATTTT.

A single count supports this clonotype. The CDR3 sequence: CATSKRTPLEQYF. The CDR3 DNA reads TGTGCCACCAGCAAGAGGACCCCCCTCGAGCAGTACTTC. The rearrangement uses TRBV15 and TRBJ2-7; D gene unclear. Germline V lookup: CDR1 LNHNV, CDR2 YYDKDF (reference sequence). This CDR3 contains 13 residues. Trimming stripped 4 bases from V and 6 bases from J, with 13 bases between.

The chain uses TRBV20-1 and TRBJ1-1; D unclear. Germline CDR1 reads DFQATT; CDR2 reads SNEGSKA (reference sequence). The V end lost 4 bases, the J end lost 0 bases, and 12 bases lay between the germline ends. This CDR3 is built from 14 residues. Here the CDR3 reads CSATKDRLNTEAFF. The CDR3 coding sequence is TGCAGTGCTACCAAGGACCGACTGAACACTGAAGCTTTCTTT.

The CDR3 DNA sequence: TGTGCCAGCAGCACCGAGGGGCAGGGTGGTGAAAAACTGTTTTTT. Its translation: CASSTEGQGGEKLFF. The chain combines TRBV5-4 with TRBJ1-4; a weak D match, TRBD1 (5 bases). V was clipped by 4 bases and J by 7 bases, with 17 bases between them. The V gene's germline CDR1 is SGHNT and CDR2 YYREEE (reference sequence). The CDR3 runs to 15 residues.

The chain uses TRBV2 and TRBJ2-3, with D perhaps being TRBD1 or TRBD2 (5 bases each). The V end lost 7 bases, the J end lost 4 bases, and 18 bases lay between the germline ends. The CDR3 runs 15 residues. The germline V gene has CDR1 SNHLY and CDR2 FYNNEI. In DNA form, the CDR3 reads TGTGCCAGCACCCGGGACCCAGGCATTTCAGATACGCAGTATTTT. Translated: CASTRDPGISDTQYF. The entire variable domain, with the rest obtained from reference TRBV2 and TRBJ2-3, is as follows: EPEVTQTPSHQVTQMGQEVILRCVPISNHLYFYWYRQILGQKVEFLVSFYNNEISEKSEIFDDQFSVERPDGSNFTLKIRSTKLEDSAMYFCASTRDPGISDTQYFGPGTRLTVL.